What follows are 17 T cell receptor beta chains derived from one specimen sequenced in a study of read filtering for tumor transcriptome and immune sequencing. From about 0.4 ug of RNA, a library with molecular barcoded alpha/delta and beta/gamma adaptors was made. TCRdb used MiXCR to reprocess the reads, holding one entry per CDR3 protein. The data hold 20,000 to 25,000 distinct CDR3 sequences, with about an eighth observed a single time. The sample was a population of CD138-negative cells sorted from bone marrow. The receptors were gathered from a donor aged 40 or over with multiple myeloma.

The rearrangement uses TRBV3-1 and TRBJ1-5, with unresolved D. Trimming left V 1 base short and J 7 bases short, with 14 bases between. The germline V gene has CDR1 LGHDT and CDR2 YNNKEL (reference sequence). The CDR3 totals 15 residues. The CDR3 here is CASSQVAGADQPQHF. The CDR3 region has the DNA TGTGCCAGCAGCCAAGTGGCAGGCGCGGACCAGCCCCAGCATTTT.

The table lists this clonotype with many counts. The gene calls are TRBV6-1 and TRBJ2-1; TRBD2 matches 7 bases. Germline lookup yields CDR1 MNHNS and CDR2 SASEGT. This CDR3 is 14 amino acids long. The V gene end was trimmed by 4 bases and the J gene end by 6 bases; junction bases not matched to a gene: 6. In DNA, the CDR3 is TGTGCCAGCAGTGGTTCGACTAGCCCCAATGAGCAGTTCTTC. Amino acids: CASSGSTSPNEQFF.

This clonotype came up many times. V usage is TRBV2 and J usage is TRBJ2-1; possible D gene TRBD1, 6 bases. V gave up 7 bases and J gave up 5 bases, with 12 bases separating them. The CDR3 sequence is 13 residues long. Germline V gene sequence: CDR1 SNHLY, CDR2 FYNNEI. DNA for the CDR3: TGTGCCAGCAAAAGGGCAGGGGACAATGAGCAGTTCTTC. Encoded protein: CASKRAGDNEQFF.

This clonotype was observed at least ten times. The chain combines TRBV5-1 with TRBJ2-2; D remains ambiguous. The CDR3 is 13 amino acids. Germline V CDR1 and CDR2: SGHRS, YFSETQ. The V and J ends lost 6 bases and 9 bases respectively, with 15 bases between them. The CDR3 reads CASNDIGSRELFF. The CDR3 coding sequence is TGCGCCAGCAATGATATAGGTTCCAGGGAGCTGTTTTTT.

The chain uses TRBV5-6 and TRBJ2-1, with TRBD1 matching 10 bases. V shed 1 base and J 3 bases; nucleotides not matched to a gene: 1. CDR3 length: 15 residues. CDR1 and CDR2 (germline): SGHDT, YYEEEE. The chain's CDR3 is CASSLRDRGYNEQFF. The CDR3 coding sequence is TGTGCCAGCAGCTTGCGGGACAGGGGCTACAATGAGCAGTTCTTC.

The J gene is TRBJ2-7, the V gene TRBV29-1; D is uncertain. The length of the CDR3 is 11 residues. Germline V gene lookup returns CDR1 SQVTM and CDR2 ANQGSEA. Trimming removed 6 bases at V and 2 bases at J, with 8 bases between. This CDR3 reads CSVVRTYEQYF. In DNA form, the CDR3 reads TGCAGCGTGGTTCGAACCTACGAGCAGTACTTC.

This clonotype was counted at least ten times. V and J are TRBV12-3 or TRBV12-4 and TRBJ1-4; D not certain. Trimming left V 6 bases short and J 0 bases short, with 5 bases between. The CDR3 loop spans 13 amino acids. The CDR3 spells CASRRATNEKLFF. The CDR3, as DNA: TGTGCCAGCAGGCGGGCAACTAATGAAAAACTGTTTTTT.

In this sample, this clonotype turned up many times. The gene calls are TRBV7-2 and TRBJ2-5; D perhaps matches TRBD1 (6 bases). The CDR3 sequence is 15 residues long. The V gene's germline CDR1 is SGHTA and CDR2 FQGNSA. Between the trimmed V and J ends, which lost 5 bases and 2 bases, there was a span of 15 bases. CDR3 sequence reads: CASSPQGTSQETQYF. The CDR3 DNA reads TGTGCCAGCAGCCCCCAAGGGACATCTCAAGAGACCCAGTACTTC.

This clonotype came up a few times. The chain carries TRBV5-1 and TRBJ2-3, with 7 positions matching TRBD2. Per germline, CDR1 SGHRS and CDR2 YFSETQ. V lost 6 bases, J lost 2 bases, and 12 bases stayed unmatched. The CDR3 runs to 16 residues. This CDR3 is CASTPDPAGVTDTQYF. CDR3 DNA sequence: TGCGCCAGCACCCCGGACCCGGCGGGAGTCACAGATACGCAGTATTTT. Full variable domain (rest looked up from reference TRBV5-1 and TRBJ2-3): KAGVTQTPRYLIKTRGQQVTLSCSPISGHRSVSWYQQTPGQGLQFLFEYFSETQRNKGNFPGRFSGRQFSNSRSEMNVSTLELGDSALYLCASTPDPAGVTDTQYFGPGTRLTVL.

This clonotype was recorded at least ten times. The chain recombines TRBV6-6 with TRBJ2-7, with a tentative D call TRBD1 (6 bases). The CDR3 extends over 15 amino acids. Germline V CDR1 and CDR2: MNHNY, SVGAGI (reference sequence). Trimming took off 6 bases at V and 3 bases at J, with 18 bases between the two ends. The CDR3 protein is CASRDPETGHYEQYF. The CDR3 DNA reads TGTGCCAGCAGGGATCCCGAGACAGGTCACTACGAGCAGTACTTC.

For this clonotype: The missing conserved phenylalanine or tryptophan at the end of this CDR3 makes a read error likely. CDR3 loop: CASTHGGANNEQFL. CDR3 in DNA: TGTGCCAGCACCCACGGCGGGGCAAACAATGAGCAGTTCCTC. The rearrangement joins TRBV2 to TRBJ2-1; D might be TRBD2 (6 bases). The CDR3 consists of 14 residues. V gave up 7 bases and J gave up 5 bases, with 15 bases separating them. CDR1 is SNHLY, CDR2 FYNNEI, per germline.

This clonotype was recorded many times. V is TRBV7-9 and J is TRBJ2-1; 8 bases agree with TRBD1. The V gene's germline CDR1 is SEHNR and CDR2 FQNEAQ (reference sequence). Trimming at V came to 1 base and at J to 6 bases, leaving 2 bases not matched to a gene. This CDR3 has 14 amino acids. Written as DNA, the CDR3 is TGTGCCAGCAGCTTAGGACAGGGGTCCAATGAGCAGTTCTTC. It encodes CASSLGQGSNEQFF.

In the case of this clonotype: One junction end does not reproduce the germline sequence, and a read error may be involved. This chain connects TRBV15 to TRBJ2-5; D uncertain. Germline V gene sequence: CDR1 LNHNV, CDR2 YYDKDF (reference sequence). The CDR3 extends over 13 amino acids. The CDR3 sequence is CATLQSQQETQYF. CDR3 bases: TGTGCCACTTTACAGAGCCAGCAAGAGACCCAGTACTTT. Drawing the rest from reference TRBV15 and TRBJ2-5, the complete variable domain is DAMVIQNPRYQVTQFGKPVTLSCSQTLNHNVMYWYQQKSSQAPKLLFHYYDKDFNNEADTPDNFQSRRPNTSFCFLDIRSPGLGDTAMYLCATLQSQQETQYFGPGTRLLVL.

This clonotype has just a few counts. This sequence may be a read error, since a much larger clone differs from it by one base. The V gene is TRBV29-1, the J gene TRBJ2-2; 10 bases align to TRBD1. Losses at the gene ends were 7 bases for V and 7 bases for J; bases not matched to a gene: 6. There are 13 residues in the CDR3. Germline V gene lookup returns CDR1 SQVTM and CDR2 ANQGSEA. DNA for the CDR3: TGCAGCGCCAGGACAGGGGGAGGCGGGGAGCTGTTTTTT. Its translation is CSARTGGGGELFF.

The chain joins TRBV5-1 to TRBJ2-5; 7 nucleotides match TRBD2. CDR3 length: 14 amino acids. CDR1 SGHRS and CDR2 YFSETQ come from the germline V gene. Trimming cost V 4 bases and J 3 bases; bases outside gene matches: 6. The CDR3, as DNA: TGCGCCAGCAGCGGGAGACTAGCAGAAGAGACCCAGTACTTC. Its translation is CASSGRLAEETQYF. Using reference TRBV5-1 and TRBJ2-5 for the parts outside the CDR3, the full variable domain is KAGVTQTPRYLIKTRGQQVTLSCSPISGHRSVSWYQQTPGQGLQFLFEYFSETQRNKGNFPGRFSGRQFSNSRSEMNVSTLELGDSALYLCASSGRLAEETQYFGPGTRLLVL.

This clonotype came up many times. The rearrangement links TRBV6-5 to TRBJ2-7, with TRBD1 matching over 8 bases. This CDR3 is built from 13 residues. Trimming cost V 0 bases and J 6 bases; bases outside gene matches: 1. Germline V gene data show CDR1 as MNHEY and CDR2 as SVGAGI. The CDR3 sequence: CASSYSTGAEQYF. CDR3 nucleotides: TGTGCCAGCAGTTACTCGACAGGGGCCGAGCAGTACTTC.

This clonotype was picked up many times. The chain couples TRBV20-1 to TRBJ2-3; unclear D gene. Deletions cut 3 bases from V and 0 bases from J, with 7 bases between. The CDR3 contains 13 residues. From germline, CDR1 is DFQATT and CDR2 SNEGSKA (reference sequence). The CDR3 DNA is TGCAGTGCTAGCCAACGAAGCACAGATACGCAGTATTTT. Amino acids: CSASQRSTDTQYF.